This T cell receptor beta chain was sequenced in a study of radiation and T cells in renal cell carcinoma. Described treatment: 15 Gy SBRT to primary tumor, nephrectomy 4 weeks later. Study observations and caveats: Compared with controls, irradiated tumors had more, larger dominant CDR3 motifs. Intratumoral heterogeneity was not captured in these approximately 1 g regions.

To note about this clone: Its antigen is unidentified.

TCRdb's copy holds only in-frame clones and misses some; the assay was immunoSEQ multiplex PCR. Altogether 7,000 to 9,500 clones are present, 50% to 75% being singletons, with the ten largest covering 15% to 20%. The ends were cut back, 2 bases at V and 4 bases at J, with 7 bases in the middle. Germline V CDR1 and CDR2: SGHNT, YYREEE (reference sequence). The CDR3 loop spans 12 amino acids. The V gene is TRBV5-4, the J gene TRBJ2-7; the D is unclear. The sample here was tumor tissue, taken from a patient whose treatment included radiotherapy and nephrectomy. This receptor was taken from a man between 60 and 70 years old with renal cell carcinoma. CDR3 loop: CASSFYSYEQYF. CDR3 DNA sequence: TGTGCCAGCAGCTTCTATAGTTACGAGCAGTACTTC.